The 8 T cell receptor beta chains below were found in one sample sequenced in a study of T cell repertoires in ileal Crohn's disease. Generated by immunoSEQ multiplex PCR, the TCRdb table keeps only in-frame clones and is missing some. The sample includes some 7,000 clones, 81% of them seen just once. Input material: ileal tissue. Every receptor here comes from an adult with Crohn's disease.

There are a few counts of this clone. The V gene is TRBV27, the J gene TRBJ2-2; D ambiguous. The CDR3 extends over 14 amino acids. V lost 8 bases and J 2 bases, leaving 12 bases between the germline ends. Germline CDR1 is MNHEY and CDR2 is SMNVEV (reference sequence). CDR3 region: CASGTADNTGELFF. The CDR3 nucleotides are TGTGCCAGCGGTACCGCGGATAACACCGGGGAGCTGTTTTTT.

This chain links TRBV29-1 with TRBJ1-5; 10 nucleotides align to TRBD1. The CDR3 totals 16 residues. Per germline, CDR1 SQVTM and CDR2 ANQGSEA. Losses at the gene ends were 6 bases for V and 0 bases for J; bases not matched to a gene: 8. CDR3 amino acids: CSVGGTGVNSNQPQHF. Written as DNA, the CDR3 is TGCAGCGTGGGAGGGACAGGGGTTAATAGCAATCAGCCCCAGCATTTT.

This chain joins TRBV18 and TRBJ1-1; 7 nucleotides align to TRBD1. The CDR3 extends over 16 amino acids. With V trimmed by 0 bases and J by 1 base, 5 bases remained unmatched. The germline V gene encodes CDR1 KGHSH and CDR2 LQKENI. The CDR3 spells CASSPPNRGENTEAFF. CDR3 bases: TGTGCCAGCTCACCACCGAACAGGGGTGAGAACACTGAAGCTTTCTTT.

The CDR3, as DNA: TGTGCCACCTCTAGGACTAGCGGCTCCTACGAGCAGTACTTC. This gives the protein CATSRTSGSYEQYF. V usage is TRBV11-2 and J usage is TRBJ2-7, with 10 positions matching TRBD2. V trimming: 10 bases; J trimming: 0 bases; junction bases outside the gene matches: 6. Germline CDR1 reads SGHAT; CDR2 reads FQNNGV. The CDR3 extends over 14 amino acids.

This chain connects TRBV6-5 to TRBJ2-5; 10 bases map to TRBD2. The J call may be in error: the DNA end matches TRBJ2-7 better. Per the germline V gene, CDR1 is MNHEY and CDR2 is SVGAGI. CDR3 length: 14 amino acids. CDR3 coding DNA: TGTGCCAGCAGGGCCGGGACTAGCGCTTCCGAGCAGTACTTC. It specifies CASRAGTSASEQYF.

The CDR3 is CASRGQVLNTEAFF. The CDR3 nucleotides are TGTGCCAGCCGGGGACAGGTTCTGAACACTGAAGCTTTCTTT. The rearrangement uses TRBV7-9 and TRBJ1-1; 8 positions agree with TRBD1. CDR3 size: 14 residues. Per germline, CDR1 SEHNR and CDR2 FQNEAQ (reference sequence). Trimming took 8 bases from V and 0 from J; bases not matched to a gene: 5.

The chain employs TRBV5-1 and TRBJ2-1; possible D gene TRBD2, 6 bases. From germline, CDR1 is SGHRS and CDR2 YFSETQ. The CDR3 covers 13 residues. Trimming took off 3 bases at V and 9 bases at J, with 13 bases between the two ends. The CDR3 DNA is TGCGCCAGCAGCTGGCGGGACGGGGGTGAGCAGTTCTTC. Translation gives CASSWRDGGEQFF.

V gene TRBV19 combines with J gene TRBJ2-5; TRBD2 matches 16 bases. The better agreement between TRBJ2-7 and the DNA end casts doubt on the J call. CDR3 length: 18 amino acids. Germline CDR1 and CDR2: LNHDA and SQIVND (reference sequence). CDR3 in DNA: TGTGCCACTAAAACATCTCCGGGACTAGCGGGAGGGGCCTACGAGCAGTACTTC. Amino acids: CATKTSPGLAGGAYEQYF.